This T cell receptor beta chain derives from a study of neurological immune-mediated disorders (dated by TCRdb to about 2019). A note on the overall study: Among the roughly 35 multiple sclerosis patients, about 30 had relapsing-remitting MS and 3 had secondary progressive MS. Each longitudinal HAM/TSP and healthy donor was sampled at 3 time-points spaced at about 3-40 month intervals. Peripheral blood TCR-beta repertoires from HTLV-I-associated myelopathy (HAM/TSP) patients, multiple sclerosis patients and healthy controls were compared by UMI-based sequencing. Alongside PBMC samples, the set of 80 to 130 TCR-beta libraries contained longitudinal samples, technical triplicates, and paired CD4+ and CD8+ T-cell subsets that had been sorted. The cohort comprised 68 subjects: about 14 HAM/TSP patients, 35 or so multiple sclerosis patients and about 20 healthy controls.

Explained via the paper, the time point label denotes: longitudinal time-point 3. Unsorted PBMC libraries were generated from 2 million PBMCs stored in RNAlater at -80 °C until RNA extraction. Multiple sclerosis patients were enrolled in a US clinical protocol under which disease progression was evaluated by magnetic resonance imaging. PBMCs were separated from peripheral blood using Ficoll-Hypaque density gradient centrifugation and then cryopreserved in liquid nitrogen. Broader findings and caveats from the paper: The MS cluster was not associated with any clinical or MRI features, and the authors stated that larger cohorts are needed. Phylogenetic analysis grouped repertoires from 18 of 34 MS patients into a cluster of related CDR3 sequences, suggesting a possible repertoire-level signature. TCR clonal expansion was highest in HAM/TSP patients and lowest in MS patients, with MS patients falling below even healthy controls. Across subjects, expanded clones never shared an identical CDR3 amino acid sequence, which suggests that the TCR-beta repertoires in every group were private.

This clonotype showed up many times. This receptor's antigen is unknown. No much larger clone is present one base from it, and per-base qualities are unavailable. cDNA synthesis used template-switch 5'RACE with a primer carrying a 10-nucleotide random unique molecular identifier tagging each TCR transcript. Each sequencing run produced over 160 million TCR-beta sequences covering 15-18 subjects. The RNeasy kit was used to extract total RNA. Using the KAPA Real-time Library Amplification kit, TCR-beta VDJ regions were amplified with primers for the TCR constant region and the 5'RACE anchor. A first PCR added sample indexes and Illumina adaptors, after which a second PCR increased the library yield. After purification with Ampure beads, the TCR product of roughly 650 bp was size-selected on a 2% E-gel SizeSelection system. Library quality was checked on a Bioanalyzer, concentration was measured with Qubit, and libraries were quantified with the Kapa Library Quantification kit before pooling. An Illumina HiSeq 2500 sequenced the libraries paired-end 2 x 150 bp. To increase sequence diversity, about 23-30% phiX was spiked into each library pool. Turning to the authors' computational methods: The UMI-based MiGEC pipeline processed quality-filtered reads and removed over 85% of raw TCR sequences during error correction. IMGT germline references were used for aligning VDJ genes, and each clonotype was defined as a unique CDR3 amino acid sequence together with its V-J genes. Clonal expansion, Shannon diversity and CDR3 relatedness were evaluated with VDJtools (CalcPairwiseDistances, ClusterSamples), while phylogenetic trees were built in CLCbio workbench. Using coefficient-of-variation modelling across technical triplicates, the study counted a clone as expanded if it had at least 8 unique UMIs. Through fastp at Q25 and MiXCR, TCRdb rebuilt clones from the public reads, retaining in-frame beta chains. Entries are consolidated by CDR3 protein sequence, retaining the most common genes and DNA. TCRdb's processing, not the authors', yielded these V and J calls. The sample profile shows tens of thousands of distinct CDR3 sequences; 3.5% to 4.5% of them were found once. The top ten constitute 5% to 6% of the sample.

V was cut back by 4 bases and J by 3 bases, leaving a gap of 10 bases between them. Inclusive of the bounding cysteine and phenylalanine, the CDR3 is 13 residues long. This entry keeps only the CDR3 DNA: 39 bases, framed from base 1. Via the germline V gene (reference sequence), CDR1 is SGHKS and CDR2 YYEKEE. The sequenced sample consisted of PBMCs. Recombination linked TRBV5-5 to TRBJ1-2, with the identity of the D gene unclear. The sequence came from a woman aged 60 to 75 with multiple sclerosis. The DNA sequence is as follows: TGTGCCAGCAGCACGGACGGCTACTATGGCTACACCTTC. Its protein product is CASSTDGYYGYTF.